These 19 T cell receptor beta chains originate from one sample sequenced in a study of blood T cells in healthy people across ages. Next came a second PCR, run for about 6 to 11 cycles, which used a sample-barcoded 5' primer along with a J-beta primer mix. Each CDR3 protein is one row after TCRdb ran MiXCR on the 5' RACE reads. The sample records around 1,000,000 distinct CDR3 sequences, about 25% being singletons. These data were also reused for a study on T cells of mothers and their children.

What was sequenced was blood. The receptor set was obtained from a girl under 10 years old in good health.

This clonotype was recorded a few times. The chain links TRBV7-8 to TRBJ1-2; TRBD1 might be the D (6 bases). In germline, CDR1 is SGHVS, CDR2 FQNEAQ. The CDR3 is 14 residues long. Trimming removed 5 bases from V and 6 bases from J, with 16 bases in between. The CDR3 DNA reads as TGTGCCAGCAGCCGTTTACAGGGAATTGATGGCTACACCTTC. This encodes CASSRLQGIDGYTF.

CDR3 in DNA: TGCAGCGTCTCACCGGGACTAGCGAATTACAATGAGCAGTTCTTC. Translating gives CSVSPGLANYNEQFF. V usage is TRBV29-1 and J usage is TRBJ2-1; 10 bases match TRBD2. J lost 4 bases, V lost 6 bases, and 9 bases had no gene match. Germline V CDR1 and CDR2: SQVTM, ANQGSEA. The CDR3 has 15 amino acids.

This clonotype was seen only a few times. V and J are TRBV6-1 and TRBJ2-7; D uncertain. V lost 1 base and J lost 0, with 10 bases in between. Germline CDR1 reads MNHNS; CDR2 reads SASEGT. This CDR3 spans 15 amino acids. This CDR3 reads CASSEVDRSSYEQYF. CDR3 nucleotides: TGTGCCAGCAGTGAAGTTGACCGCAGCTCCTACGAGCAGTACTTC.

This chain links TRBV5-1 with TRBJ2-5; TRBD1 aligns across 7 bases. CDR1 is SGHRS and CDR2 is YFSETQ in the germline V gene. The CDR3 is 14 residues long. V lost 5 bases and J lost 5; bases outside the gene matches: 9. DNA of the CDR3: TGCGCCAGCAGGTTGACAGGGACGGAGGAGACCCAGTACTTC. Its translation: CASRLTGTEETQYF.

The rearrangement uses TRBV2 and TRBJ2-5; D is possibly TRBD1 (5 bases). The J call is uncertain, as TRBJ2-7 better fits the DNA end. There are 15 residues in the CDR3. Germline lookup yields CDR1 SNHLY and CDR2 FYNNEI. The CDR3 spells CASSGERVTGYEQYF. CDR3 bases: TGTGCCAGCAGCGGCGAGAGAGTCACAGGCTACGAGCAGTACTTC.

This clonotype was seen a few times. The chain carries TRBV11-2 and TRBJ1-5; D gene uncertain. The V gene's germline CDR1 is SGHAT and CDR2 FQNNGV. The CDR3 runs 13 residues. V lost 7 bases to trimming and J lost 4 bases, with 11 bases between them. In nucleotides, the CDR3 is TGTGCCAGCACCCCGGGAGCGAATCAGCCCCAGCATTTT. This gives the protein CASTPGANQPQHF. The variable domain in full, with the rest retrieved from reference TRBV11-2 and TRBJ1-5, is EAGVAQSPRYKIIEKRQSVAFWCNPISGHATLYWYQQILGQGPKLLIQFQNNGVVDDSQLPKDRFSAERLKGVDSTLKIQPAKLEDSAVYLCASTPGANQPQHFGDGTRLSIL.

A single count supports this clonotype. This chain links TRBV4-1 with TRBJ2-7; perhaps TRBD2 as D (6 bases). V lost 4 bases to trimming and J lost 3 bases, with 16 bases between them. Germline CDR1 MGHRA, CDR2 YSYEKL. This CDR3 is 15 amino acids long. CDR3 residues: CASSLSAGFSYEQYF. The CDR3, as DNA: TGCGCCAGCAGCCTTTCAGCGGGTTTCAGCTACGAGCAGTACTTC.

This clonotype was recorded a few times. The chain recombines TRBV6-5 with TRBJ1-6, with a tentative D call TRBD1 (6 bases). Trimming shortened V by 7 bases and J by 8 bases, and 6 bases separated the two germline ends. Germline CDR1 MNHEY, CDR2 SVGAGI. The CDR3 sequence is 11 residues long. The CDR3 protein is CASKGDSPLHF. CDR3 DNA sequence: TGTGCCAGCAAGGGGGATTCACCCCTCCACTTT.

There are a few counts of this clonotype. DNA of the CDR3: TGTGCCACCAGCAGAGACGCAGGGGTATTTGAAAAACTGTTTTTT. Protein sequence: CATSRDAGVFEKLFF. This rearrangement joins TRBV15 to TRBJ1-4; TRBD1 is a possible D gene (6 bases). The germline V gene has CDR1 LNHNV and CDR2 YYDKDF (reference sequence). V was shortened by 0 bases and J by 7 bases, with 12 bases between the two germline ends. There are 15 residues in the CDR3.

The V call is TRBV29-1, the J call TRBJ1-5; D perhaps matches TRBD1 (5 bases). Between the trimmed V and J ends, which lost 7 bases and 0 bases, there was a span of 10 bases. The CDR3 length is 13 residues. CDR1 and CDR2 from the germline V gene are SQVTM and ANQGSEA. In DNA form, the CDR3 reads TGCAGCGCCGGGGGTAATAGCAATCAGCCCCAGCATTTT. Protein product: CSAGGNSNQPQHF. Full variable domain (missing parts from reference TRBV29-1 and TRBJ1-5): SAVISQKPSRDICQRGTSLTIQCQVDSQVTMMFWYRQQPGQSLTLIATANQGSEATYESGFVIDKFPISRPNLTFSTLTVSNMSPEDSSIYLCSAGGNSNQPQHFGDGTRLSIL.

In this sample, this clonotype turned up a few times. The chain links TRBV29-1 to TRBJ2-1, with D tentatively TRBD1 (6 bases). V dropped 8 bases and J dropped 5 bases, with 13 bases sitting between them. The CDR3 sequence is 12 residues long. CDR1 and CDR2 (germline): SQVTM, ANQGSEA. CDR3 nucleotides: TGCAGCTCTTTGGACAGCCACAATGAGCAGTTCTTC. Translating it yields CSSLDSHNEQFF.

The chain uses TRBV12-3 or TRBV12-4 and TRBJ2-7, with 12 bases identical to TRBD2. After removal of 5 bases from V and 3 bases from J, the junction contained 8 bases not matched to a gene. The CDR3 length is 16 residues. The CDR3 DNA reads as TGTGCCAGCAGTCGACTAGCGGGAGAGTGGGGCTACGAGCAGTACTTC. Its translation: CASSRLAGEWGYEQYF.

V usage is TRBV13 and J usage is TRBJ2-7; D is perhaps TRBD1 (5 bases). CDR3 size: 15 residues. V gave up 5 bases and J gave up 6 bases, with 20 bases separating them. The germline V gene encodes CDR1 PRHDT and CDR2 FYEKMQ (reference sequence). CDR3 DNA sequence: TGTGCCAGCAGCCTTTCCCGGACCTGGGGCGGCGAGCAGTACTTC. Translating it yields CASSLSRTWGGEQYF. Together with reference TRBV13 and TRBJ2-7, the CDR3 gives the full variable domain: AAGVIQSPRHLIKEKRETATLKCYPIPRHDTVYWYQQGPGQDPQFLISFYEKMQSDKGSIPDRFSAQQFSDYHSELNMSSLELGDSALYFCASSLSRTWGGEQYFGPGTRLTVT.

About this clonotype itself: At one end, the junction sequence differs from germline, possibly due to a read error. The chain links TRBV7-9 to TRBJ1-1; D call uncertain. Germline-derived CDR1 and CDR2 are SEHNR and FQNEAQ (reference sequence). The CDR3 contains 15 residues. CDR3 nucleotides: TGTGCTAGCAGCCCCGAGCGGCGGCCGAACACTGAAGCTTTCTTT. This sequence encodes CASSPERRPNTEAFF.

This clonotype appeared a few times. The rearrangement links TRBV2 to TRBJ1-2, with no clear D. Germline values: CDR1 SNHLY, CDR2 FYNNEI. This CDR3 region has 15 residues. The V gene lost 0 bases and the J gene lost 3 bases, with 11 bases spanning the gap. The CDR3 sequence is CASSEAPSVYYGYTF. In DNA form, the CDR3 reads TGTGCCAGCAGTGAAGCGCCGTCGGTTTACTATGGCTACACCTTC.

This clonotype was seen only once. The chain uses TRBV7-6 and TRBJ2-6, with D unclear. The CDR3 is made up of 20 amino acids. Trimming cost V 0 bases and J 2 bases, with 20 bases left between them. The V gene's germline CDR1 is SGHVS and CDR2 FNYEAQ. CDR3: CASSLASRPTLGTGANVLTF. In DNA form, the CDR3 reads TGTGCCAGCAGCTTAGCGAGCCGCCCGACCTTAGGGACTGGGGCCAACGTCCTGACTTTC.

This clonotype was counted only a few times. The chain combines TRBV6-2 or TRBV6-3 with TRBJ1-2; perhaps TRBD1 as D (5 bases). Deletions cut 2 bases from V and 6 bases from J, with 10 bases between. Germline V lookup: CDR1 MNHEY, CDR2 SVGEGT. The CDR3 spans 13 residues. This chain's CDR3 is CASSYVQGDGYTF. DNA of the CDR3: TGTGCCAGCAGTTACGTCCAGGGAGATGGCTACACCTTC.

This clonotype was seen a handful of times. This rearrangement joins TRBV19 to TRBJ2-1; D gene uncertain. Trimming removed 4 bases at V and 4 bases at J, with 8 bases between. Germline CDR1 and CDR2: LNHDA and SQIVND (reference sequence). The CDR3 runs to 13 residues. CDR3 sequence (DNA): TGTGCCAGTAGTACTAGTTTGTACAATGAGCAGTTCTTC. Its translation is CASSTSLYNEQFF.

The CDR3 DNA reads TGTGCCAGCAGCTCCCAAATAGGGATTTCGGAGACCCAGTACTTC. It codes for CASSSQIGISETQYF. The chain has TRBV13 and TRBJ2-5; D unresolved. Germline assignment: CDR1 PRHDT and CDR2 FYEKMQ (reference sequence). V lost 4 bases, J lost 5 bases, and 17 bases lay in between. CDR3 length equals 15 residues.